Presented here are 17 T cell receptor beta chains from one specimen sequenced in a study of T cells in Graves' hyperthyroidism and ophthalmopathy. Amplified TCR beta CDR3 regions came from RNA transcripts. First-round RT-PCR of the TCR CDR3 relied on the HTBI primer set. TCRdb reprocessed the multiplex PCR reads with MiXCR, giving one entry per CDR3 protein. The sample includes hundreds of thousands of distinct CDR3 sequences, under 60% seen only once; the top ten take roughly 8.2%. The sequenced material came from peripheral blood or thyroid tissue (not recorded which). These TCRs come from a woman aged 18 to 35 with Graves' hyperthyroidism.

As to this clonotype: This may come from a read error, since a much larger clone is one base off. The gene calls are TRBV2 and TRBJ1-5; TRBD1 might be the D (5 bases). The CDR3 totals 13 residues. Germline lookup yields CDR1 SNHLY and CDR2 FYNNEI. CDR3 coding DNA: TGTGCCAGCAAAGGGACTAGCTATCAGCCCCAGCATTTT. It is translated as CASKGTSYQPQHF.

Turning to this clonotype: One junction end disagrees with the germline gene, perhaps due to a read error. The rearrangement links TRBV10-3 to TRBJ2-5; 11 nucleotides match TRBD1. There are 14 residues in the CDR3. The germline V gene has CDR1 ENHRY and CDR2 SYGVKD. CDR3 sequence reads: CASSYGTGGKTQYF. CDR3 DNA sequence: TGTGCCAGCAGTTACGGGACAGGGGGAAAGACCCAGTACTTC.

V gene TRBV20-1 combines with J gene TRBJ2-7, with TRBD2 matching 8 bases. There are 15 residues in the CDR3. V lost 0 bases, J lost 3 bases, and 7 bases stayed unmatched. CDR1 and CDR2 from the germline V gene are DFQATT and SNEGSKA (reference sequence). The CDR3 coding sequence is TGCAGTGCTAGAGATCAGCGGGAGACTAGCTACGAGCAGTACTTC. Translating it yields CSARDQRETSYEQYF.

This clonotype was picked up many times. The CDR3 DNA reads as TGCAGTGCCCCAACAGGGGGCAGCGAGACCCAGTACTTC. Amino acid sequence: CSAPTGGSETQYF. V and J are TRBV20-1 and TRBJ2-5, with TRBD1 matching over 9 bases. J was trimmed by 5 bases and V by 6 bases; bases with no gene match: 7. CDR3 size: 13 residues. Germline V gives CDR1 DFQATT, CDR2 SNEGSKA (reference sequence).

There are many counts of this clonotype. J is TRBJ1-2 and V is TRBV25-1; a possible D gene is TRBD1 (5 bases). Trimming stripped 8 bases from V and 8 bases from J, with 12 bases between. The CDR3 runs to 11 residues. CDR1 MGHDK and CDR2 SYGVNS come from the germline V gene. The CDR3 DNA reads TGTGCCAGCGTGGAAACAGGAGGCTACACCTTC. This gives the protein CASVETGGYTF.

This clonotype was seen only once. A much larger clone differs by one base, so this may be a read error. This chain uses TRBV19 with TRBJ1-3; no clear D gene. Per the germline V gene, CDR1 is LNHDA and CDR2 is SQIVND (reference sequence). The CDR3 is 13 residues long. The ends were cut back, 4 bases at V and 8 bases at J, with 12 bases in the middle. CDR3 region: CASSTRRGDTIYF. As DNA, the CDR3 is TGTGCCAGTAGTACTCGAAGAGGAGACACCATATATTTT.

Relative to its sample, this clonotype is medium-sized. The rearrangement uses TRBV7-2 and TRBJ1-2, with D possibly being TRBD1 (5 bases). This CDR3 region has 12 residues. The germline V gene encodes CDR1 SGHTA and CDR2 FQGNSA. The V end lost 0 bases, the J end lost 8 bases, and 7 bases lay between the germline ends. In DNA, the CDR3 is TGTGCCAGCAGCTTAGCTTGGGGCGGCTACACCTTC. As protein: CASSLAWGGYTF.

This clonotype was seen at least ten times. The chain carries TRBV2 and TRBJ2-5; D is uncertain. CDR1 and CDR2 (germline): SNHLY, FYNNEI. Between the trimmed V and J ends, which lost 0 bases and 5 bases, there was a span of 10 bases. The CDR3 length is 14 residues. The CDR3 coding sequence is TGTGCCAGCAGTGAAGCTCGGAGAGGCGAGACCCAGTACTTC. This encodes CASSEARRGETQYF. Filled out from reference TRBV2 and TRBJ2-5, the complete variable domain reads EPEVTQTPSHQVTQMGQEVILRCVPISNHLYFYWYRQILGQKVEFLVSFYNNEISEKSEIFDDQFSVERPDGSNFTLKIRSTKLEDSAMYFCASSEARRGETQYFGPGTRLLVL.

There are a few counts of this clonotype. The chain combines TRBV9 with TRBJ1-4, with 7 bases that match TRBD1. J lost 4 bases, V lost 3 bases, and 3 bases had no gene match. The CDR3 is 14 amino acids. CDR1 is SGDLS, CDR2 YYNGEE, per germline. The CDR3 region has the DNA TGTGCCAGCAGCGCGGGACAGTTTAATGAAAAACTGTTTTTT. Its protein is CASSAGQFNEKLFF.

The chain employs TRBV5-4 and TRBJ2-2; 9 positions match TRBD2. J lost 1 base, V lost 4 bases, and 11 bases had no gene match. The CDR3 is 18 amino acids. Germline values: CDR1 SGHNT, CDR2 YYREEE (reference sequence). CDR3 loop: CASSTQAGSGRNTGELFF. The CDR3 coding sequence is TGTGCCAGCAGCACCCAAGCGGGTAGCGGGAGGAACACCGGGGAGCTGTTTTTT.

The table lists this clonotype with many counts. The chain uses TRBV10-2 and TRBJ2-2; D could derive from TRBD1 or TRBD2 (5 bases each). This CDR3 has 15 residues. The germline gives CDR1 WSHSY, CDR2 SAAADI. Trimming left V 3 bases short and J 3 bases short, with 11 bases between. The DNA of the CDR3 is TGCGCCAGCAGTGATAGGTCGGGGCACACCGGGGAGCTGTTTTTT. This sequence encodes CASSDRSGHTGELFF.

CDR3 bases: TGCAGTGCTAGAGAGAGGAATGAAAAACTGTTTTTT. Its protein is CSARERNEKLFF. V usage is TRBV20-1 and J usage is TRBJ1-4; D unclear. The CDR3 runs to 12 residues. CDR1 is DFQATT, CDR2 SNEGSKA, per germline (reference sequence). Trimming removed 0 bases from V and 5 bases from J, with 4 bases in between.

This sequence joins TRBV24-1 and TRBJ2-2, with D perhaps matching TRBD2 (5 bases). Germline lookup yields CDR1 KGHDR and CDR2 SFDVKD. V was pared by 0 bases and J by 6 bases, with 13 bases between. This CDR3 is built from 16 residues. As DNA, the CDR3 is TGTGCCACCAGTGATTTGCAAAGTGGGAGTGCCGGGGAGCTGTTTTTT. Protein product: CATSDLQSGSAGELFF.

This clonotype was detected many times. The rearrangement uses TRBV15 and TRBJ2-6, with 8 bases aligning to TRBD2. From germline, CDR1 is LNHNV and CDR2 YYDKDF (reference sequence). V was pared by 3 bases and J by 0 bases, with 10 bases of the junction left unmatched. There are 19 residues in the CDR3. In nucleotides, the CDR3 is TGTGCCACCAGCAGCGATATAGCGGGACGAGACTCTGGGGCCAACGTCCTGACTTTC. Amino acids: CATSSDIAGRDSGANVLTF.

The chain combines TRBV7-2 with TRBJ2-2; the D is unclear. V was clipped by 1 base and J by 8 bases, with 5 bases between them. The CDR3 runs 12 residues. Germline V lookup: CDR1 SGHTA, CDR2 FQGNSA. The CDR3 nucleotides are TGTGCCAGCAGCTTAGAGCCAGGGGAGCTGTTTTTT. Its protein is CASSLEPGELFF.

Many counts were recorded for this clonotype. The chain is built from TRBV7-6 and TRBJ2-7; no definite D call. Germline V CDR1 and CDR2: SGHVS, FNYEAQ. CDR3 length equals 11 residues. Trimming shortened V by 5 bases and J by 5 bases, and 7 bases separated the two germline ends. CDR3 residues: CASSPLDEQYF. As DNA, the CDR3 is TGTGCCAGCAGCCCACTTGACGAGCAGTACTTC. The whole variable domain, filled in from reference TRBV7-6 and TRBJ2-7, reads GAGVSQSPRYKVTKRGQDVALRCDPISGHVSLYWYRQALGQGPEFLTYFNYEAQQDKSGLPNDRFSAERPEGSISTLTIQRTEQRDSAMYRCASSPLDEQYFGPGTRLTVT.

This clonotype appeared many times. The chain combines TRBV12-3 or TRBV12-4 with TRBJ2-7; D not certain. The CDR3 has 12 residues. V lost 5 bases and J 2 bases, leaving 7 bases between the germline ends. CDR3 coding DNA: TGTGCCAGCAGTATCATTACCTACGAGCAGTACTTC. Translation gives CASSIITYEQYF.